The 12 T cell receptor beta chains below all came from one sample that was sequenced in a study of blood T cell repertoires in COVID-19. Assay: immunoSEQ multiplex PCR; the TCRdb copy retains only in-frame clones and omits some. The sample consists of approximately 100,000 clones, around 82% of them appearing once. The material sequenced was peripheral blood. The source of these receptors is a man aged 70 or older with active or convalescent COVID-19.

Only one count was recorded for this clone. The CDR3 is CASSMAYSGNTIYF. In DNA form, the CDR3 reads TGTGCCAGTAGTATGGCATACTCTGGAAACACCATATATTTT. V is TRBV19 and J is TRBJ1-3; D call uncertain. Per the germline V gene, CDR1 is LNHDA and CDR2 is SQIVND (reference sequence). The CDR3 is made up of 14 amino acids. V was clipped by 3 bases and J by 0 bases, with 6 bases between them.

The chain recombines TRBV5-4 with TRBJ2-7, with D possibly TRBD1 on 6 matching bases. Germline lookup yields CDR1 SGHNT and CDR2 YYREEE (reference sequence). This CDR3 spans 13 amino acids. V lost 1 base, J lost 6 bases, and 11 bases lay in between. The CDR3 bases are TGTGCCAGCAGCTTGATTGGGGGCCCCGAGCAGTACTTC. Its translation is CASSLIGGPEQYF.

This rearrangement joins TRBV14 to TRBJ2-3; a possible D gene is TRBD1 (7 bases). The ends were cut back, 6 bases at V and 1 base at J, with 14 bases in the middle. This CDR3 comprises 15 residues. Germline V lookup: CDR1 SGHDN, CDR2 FVKESK. The CDR3 nucleotides are TGTGCCAGCAGTCTTCAGGGGGGACGCACAGATACGCAGTATTTT. This sequence encodes CASSLQGGRTDTQYF.

This chain joins TRBV4-1 and TRBJ2-5; D might be TRBD2 (5 bases). The CDR3 has 14 residues. Germline V lookup: CDR1 MGHRA, CDR2 YSYEKL. V lost 1 base to trimming and J lost 3 bases, with 9 bases between them. CDR3 in amino acids: CASSQVPAEETQYF. The CDR3 DNA reads as TGCGCCAGCAGCCAAGTTCCAGCGGAAGAGACCCAGTACTTC.

The chain couples TRBV6-1 to TRBJ2-1; a weak D match, TRBD1 (5 bases). CDR3 size: 15 residues. CDR1 is MNHNS and CDR2 is SASEGT in the germline V gene. V lost 0 bases and J lost 9, with 15 bases in between. CDR3 region: CASSEALRGQLEQFF. The DNA of the CDR3 is TGTGCCAGCAGTGAAGCGCTTAGGGGCCAACTTGAGCAGTTCTTC.

V usage is TRBV3-1 (or the pseudogene TRBV3-2) and J usage is TRBJ2-7; D is uncertain. The ends were cut back, 6 bases at V and 0 bases at J, with 12 bases in the middle. Germline V gene lookup returns CDR1 LGHDT and CDR2 YNNKEL (reference sequence). The CDR3 covers 14 residues. CDR3 in DNA: TGTGCCAGCAGTACCTCTGGCCGCTCCTACGAGCAGTACTTC. Translation gives CASSTSGRSYEQYF.

The chain has TRBV5-1 and TRBJ1-3; no clear D. The CDR3 has 14 residues. With 0 bases removed from V and 2 bases from J, the gap between germline ends came to 6 bases. Germline CDR1 and CDR2: SGHRS and YFSETQ. Here the CDR3 reads CASSLDFTGNTIYF. CDR3 nucleotides: TGCGCCAGCAGCTTGGACTTCACTGGAAACACCATATATTTT.

The rearrangement joins TRBV6-1 to TRBJ2-7, with 10 positions matching TRBD2. The CDR3 length is 16 residues. V shed 4 bases, J shed 2 bases, and the junction held 8 bases outside the gene matches. Germline-derived CDR1 and CDR2 are MNHNS and SASEGT. The CDR3 DNA is TGTGCCAGCAGTGCCATTGGGAGCGGGGGGGCCTACGAGCAGTACTTC. Translated, it gives CASSAIGSGGAYEQYF.

The V call is TRBV4-1, the J call TRBJ2-1; the D gene is possibly TRBD2 (6 bases). The V gene lost 0 bases and the J gene lost 12 bases, with 15 bases spanning the gap. The CDR3 length is 14 residues. CDR1 MGHRA and CDR2 YSYEKL come from the germline V gene. The CDR3, as DNA: TGCGCCAGCAGCCAAGATCGGGGGACCCCGTGGCAGTTCTTC. Its translation: CASSQDRGTPWQFF.

The DNA of the CDR3 is TGTGCCACCAAAGGACTACAAGAGACCCAGTACTTC. This translates into CATKGLQETQYF. This sequence joins TRBV10-3 and TRBJ2-5; possibly TRBD2 for D (6 bases). CDR3 length: 12 residues. The V end was cut by 10 bases, the J end by 2 bases, with 11 bases between. In germline, CDR1 is ENHRY, CDR2 SYGVKD.

The gene calls are TRBV21-1 and TRBJ1-5; TRBD1, the table's D call, lacks a check against the DNA. TRBV21-1 is assigned pseudogene status. The CDR3 is 19 residues long. The CDR3 coding sequence is TGTGCCAGCAGCAAAGACCCCCGGGACAGGGGAGGGAGCAATCAGCCCCAGCATTTT. It codes for CASSKDPRDRGGSNQPQHF.

J is TRBJ1-5 and V is TRBV6-5; TRBD1 is a possible D gene (5 bases). Germline loops: CDR1 MNHEY, CDR2 SVGAGI. This CDR3 spans 14 amino acids. Deletions cut 6 bases from V and 2 bases from J, with 11 bases between. CDR3: CASRPTVGNQPQHF. In nucleotides, the CDR3 is TGTGCCAGCAGACCGACAGTGGGCAATCAGCCCCAGCATTTT.